What follows are 3 T cell receptor beta chains derived from one specimen sequenced in a study of cytomegalovirus exposure and HLA in healthy donors. In the PCR, 60 Vbeta and 13 Jbeta primers were used. Assay used: immunoSEQ multiplex PCR; TCRdb lists only in-frame clones, some missing. The repertoire holds under 200,000 clones, around 82% seen once, with under 2% in the top ten. The specimen sequenced was PBMCs. Source of these receptors: a man aged 35-49 years in good health and CMV-seropositive.

This clone was recorded once. V gene TRBV15 combines with J gene TRBJ2-5; TRBD2 is a possible D gene (6 bases). The DNA end lines up better with TRBJ2-7; the J call may be wrong. Germline lookup yields CDR1 LNHNV and CDR2 YYDKDF (reference sequence). The CDR3 spans 13 residues. For the CDR3, the DNA is TGTGCCACCAGCAGAGTCGGGGAGGTCGAGCAGTACTTC. Its protein product is CATSRVGEVEQYF.

The rearrangement uses TRBV27 and TRBJ1-1; 9 bases agree with TRBD1. The CDR3 loop spans 13 amino acids. CDR1 is MNHEY, CDR2 SMNVEV, per germline (reference sequence). V was clipped by 4 bases and J by 4 bases; unmatched bases: 1. CDR3: CASSWTGVTEAFF. Here the CDR3 DNA reads TGTGCCAGCAGTTGGACAGGGGTCACTGAAGCTTTCTTT.

This sequence joins TRBV2 and TRBJ2-4, with D perhaps TRBD2 (5 bases). There are 15 residues in the CDR3. Germline V gene lookup returns CDR1 SNHLY and CDR2 FYNNEI. V was clipped by 3 bases and J by 0 bases, with 9 bases between them. This CDR3 reads CASSDRGIAKNIQYF. DNA for the CDR3: TGTGCCAGCAGTGATCGGGGAATAGCCAAAAACATTCAGTACTTC.